Shown below are 9 T cell receptor beta chains from a single sample sequenced in a study of cytomegalovirus exposure and HLA in healthy donors listed by TCRdb under 2017. The library came from the immunoSEQ multiplex PCR assay. The multiplex PCR relied on a mix of 60 forward primers for TCR Vbeta segments and 13 reverse primers for TCR Jbeta segments. TCRdb retrieved this table from immuneACCESS and kept in-frame rearrangements only. Not all clones are present; in checked studies, unresolved V genes account for under half, and no reason is known for the remainder. The sample records roughly 170,000 clones, 75% to 90% of which are singletons. The ten largest clones capture about 4.3% of the sample. The source material was PBMCs. These receptors originate from a woman aged 45 to 65 in good health and CMV-seropositive.

This clone was recorded only once. This chain uses TRBV16 with TRBJ2-3, with no clear D. Germline values: CDR1 KGHSY, CDR2 FQNENV. The CDR3 is made up of 14 amino acids. V lost 3 bases and J 2 bases, leaving 9 bases between the germline ends. CDR3 nucleotide sequence: TGTGCCAGCAGCCAGTTTGGCCACACAGATACGCAGTATTTT. It yields the protein CASSQFGHTDTQYF.

This clone has just a few counts. V and J are TRBV5-1 and TRBJ2-3; 9 bases map to TRBD2. The CDR3 is made up of 18 amino acids. Germline CDR1 is SGHRS and CDR2 is YFSETQ. V shed 2 bases and J 2 bases; nucleotides not matched to a gene: 12. The CDR3 here is CASSFGLAGLLNTDTQYF. In DNA form, the CDR3 reads TGCGCCAGCAGCTTTGGTCTAGCGGGGCTCTTAAACACAGATACGCAGTATTTT.

This sequence joins TRBV7-3 and TRBJ2-3; weak D call: TRBD1 (5 bases). Trimming pared 4 bases from V and 3 bases from J, leaving 14 bases between. The CDR3 totals 15 residues. CDR1 and CDR2 (germline): SGHTA, FQGTGA. The CDR3 DNA reads TGTGCCAGCAGCTCCTGGGGCCTCCCGACAGATACGCAGTATTTT. This encodes CASSSWGLPTDTQYF.

This chain joins TRBV6-5 and TRBJ1-3; D unresolved. Looked up from germline, CDR1 is MNHEY and CDR2 is SVGAGI. Trimming removed 5 bases from V and 0 bases from J, with 11 bases in between. The length of the CDR3 is 15 residues. The CDR3 loop reads CASSPSGLSGNTIYF. The CDR3, as DNA: TGTGCCAGCAGTCCTAGTGGACTCTCTGGAAACACCATATATTTT.

The V call is TRBV29-1, the J call TRBJ2-5; 8 bases match TRBD1. Per the germline V gene, CDR1 is SQVTM and CDR2 is ANQGSEA. Trimming at V came to 7 bases and at J to 3 bases, leaving 10 bases not matched to a gene. The CDR3 totals 14 residues. CDR3 DNA sequence: TGCAGCGCCTACCGGGACAGGAGTAAAGAGACCCAGTACTTC. Translation: CSAYRDRSKETQYF. Using reference TRBV29-1 and TRBJ2-5 for the parts outside the CDR3, the full variable domain is SAVISQKPSRDICQRGTSLTIQCQVDSQVTMMFWYRQQPGQSLTLIATANQGSEATYESGFVIDKFPISRPNLTFSTLTVSNMSPEDSSIYLCSAYRDRSKETQYFGPGTRLLVL.

The table lists this clone with a few counts. The chain combines TRBV4-1 with TRBJ1-1, with 9 positions matching TRBD1. V dropped 3 bases and J dropped 6; count of bases not matched to a gene: 5. The CDR3 runs to 14 residues. CDR1 MGHRA and CDR2 YSYEKL come from the germline V gene. CDR3 sequence: CASSQNRGLSEAFF. CDR3 sequence (DNA): TGCGCCAGCAGCCAGAACAGGGGGCTATCTGAAGCTTTCTTT.

The chain combines TRBV5-1 with TRBJ2-5; a possible D gene is TRBD1 (5 bases). Germline-derived CDR1 and CDR2 are SGHRS and YFSETQ. The CDR3 loop spans 16 amino acids. Between the trimmed V and J ends, which lost 2 bases and 2 bases, there was a span of 16 bases. CDR3 in DNA: TGCGCCAGCAGCTTAACAGGCTCGCAAACACAAGAGACCCAGTACTTC. Its translation: CASSLTGSQTQETQYF.

This clone was seen once. The chain is built from TRBV7-8 and TRBJ2-3, with 11 nucleotides matching TRBD1. Trimming took 5 bases from V and 5 from J; bases not matched to a gene: 3. The CDR3 runs 14 residues. Germline assignment: CDR1 SGHVS and CDR2 FQNEAQ. The CDR3 DNA reads TGTGCCAGCAGCGAGGGACAGGGGGAAGATACGCAGTATTTT. It translates to CASSEGQGEDTQYF.

The CDR3 DNA is TGCGCCAGCAGCCCCGACGGAGCCTATGGCTACACCTTC. Translation: CASSPDGAYGYTF. The V call is TRBV5-1, the J call TRBJ1-2; D ambiguous. Germline values: CDR1 SGHRS, CDR2 YFSETQ. Trimming stripped 4 bases from V and 4 bases from J, with 11 bases between. The CDR3 sequence is 13 residues long. The entire variable domain, with the rest obtained from reference TRBV5-1 and TRBJ1-2, is as follows: KAGVTQTPRYLIKTRGQQVTLSCSPISGHRSVSWYQQTPGQGLQFLFEYFSETQRNKGNFPGRFSGRQFSNSRSEMNVSTLELGDSALYLCASSPDGAYGYTFGSGTRLTVV.